One sample yielded the 9 T cell receptor beta chains listed below, sequenced in a study of T cell responses to AZD1222 COVID-19 vaccine. This table comes from immunoSEQ multiplex PCR, and its TCRdb copy is limited to in-frame clones, with some not included. Here the sample spans about 92,000 clones, nearly 90% being singletons. Sequenced here: peripheral blood, sampled on day 0 of AZD1222 vaccination. Source of these receptors: an adult in good health.

The chain couples TRBV7-9 to TRBJ2-1; the D gene is possibly TRBD1 (6 bases). CDR1 and CDR2 from the germline V gene are SEHNR and FQNEAQ (reference sequence). V was pared by 1 base and J by 10 bases, with 17 bases between. This CDR3 is built from 15 residues. This chain's CDR3 is CASSLVDGGTWEQFF. The CDR3 DNA follows: TGTGCCAGCAGCTTAGTGGATGGTGGGACATGGGAGCAGTTCTTC.

This sequence joins TRBV4-2 and TRBJ1-1, with 7 bases matching TRBD1. CDR1 and CDR2 from the germline V gene are LGHNA and YNFKEQ. V dropped 0 bases and J dropped 5; count of bases not matched to a gene: 9. The CDR3 sequence is 16 residues long. DNA of the CDR3: TGTGCCAGCAGCCAAGAAGGTCGAGGGGGCCGAACTGAAGCTTTCTTT. Protein product: CASSQEGRGGRTEAFF.

The chain uses TRBV28 and TRBJ1-5, with 10 bases lining up with TRBD1. V lost 4 bases and J lost 2; bases outside the gene matches: 5. Germline V gene sequence: CDR1 MDHEN, CDR2 SYDVKM. This CDR3 has 16 amino acids. The CDR3 here is CASSSSGQGGNQPQHF. The CDR3 DNA reads TGTGCCAGCAGTTCGAGCGGACAGGGGGGCAATCAGCCCCAGCATTTT.

A few counts support this clone. The rearrangement joins TRBV28 to TRBJ2-7, with 9 nucleotides matching TRBD1. Trimming cost V 6 bases and J 5 bases; bases outside gene matches: 8. This CDR3 has 14 amino acids. CDR1 is MDHEN, CDR2 SYDVKM, per germline. The CDR3: CASSSGQGSHEQYF. CDR3 nucleotide sequence: TGTGCCAGCAGCTCGGGACAGGGTAGCCACGAGCAGTACTTC.

The V call is TRBV5-1, the J call TRBJ2-1; D gene ambiguous. Germline values: CDR1 SGHRS, CDR2 YFSETQ. V lost 4 bases and J lost 10, with 9 bases in between. The CDR3 length is 11 residues. CDR3 region: CASSPPIEQFF. The DNA of the CDR3 is TGCGCCAGCAGCCCCCCGATAGAGCAGTTCTTC.

The chain couples TRBV27 to TRBJ2-1; D ambiguous. Germline values: CDR1 MNHEY, CDR2 SMNVEV (reference sequence). The CDR3 totals 13 residues. Trimming shortened V by 3 bases and J by 8 bases, and 11 bases separated the two germline ends. The CDR3 bases are TGTGCCAGCAGTTTGGGCAGCCAGGATGAGCAGTTCTTC. It translates to CASSLGSQDEQFF.

The rearrangement uses TRBV19 and TRBJ2-1, with TRBD1 matching over 7 bases. The CDR3 length is 15 residues. The trim removed 7 bases at V and 0 bases at J, leaving 6 bases unmatched. CDR1 is LNHDA, CDR2 SQIVND, per germline (reference sequence). The CDR3 DNA sequence: TGTGCCAGTAACGCCGGGACAGTCTCCTACAATGAGCAGTTCTTC. It yields the protein CASNAGTVSYNEQFF.

This chain connects TRBV9 to TRBJ2-3; weak D call: TRBD2 (5 bases). The CDR3 consists of 18 residues. Germline CDR1 reads SGDLS; CDR2 reads YYNGEE. V was shortened by 0 bases and J by 0 bases, with 17 bases between the two germline ends. Written as DNA, the CDR3 is TGTGCCAGCAGCGTAGGAGGAGGTAGCTTCACTAGCACAGATACGCAGTATTTT. It is translated as CASSVGGGSFTSTDTQYF.

The chain combines TRBV10-3 with TRBJ2-1; TRBD2 matches 10 bases. The CDR3 length is 16 residues. Germline V gene data show CDR1 as ENHRY and CDR2 as SYGVKD. V dropped 6 bases and J dropped 6; count of bases not matched to a gene: 11. The CDR3 region is CAISLTSGLSGNEQFF. Here the CDR3 DNA reads TGTGCCATCAGCCTGACTAGCGGGCTGTCAGGCAATGAGCAGTTCTTC.